The 5 T cell receptor beta chains presented below share a single source sample, sequenced in a study of shared clonotypes between healthy human individuals. Positive CCR7 selection of CD45RO-negative cells yielded the naive CD8 cells, and terminally differentiated effector memory CD45RA+ cells were excluded. Clones were sequenced by immunoSEQ multiplex PCR, and TCRdb holds only the in-frame ones, with some missing. The sample lists around 1,900,000 clones, 80% to 95% occurring once. Sequencing input: naive CD8+ T cells from PBMCs. These receptors all stem from a man between 18 and 29 years old in good health. Some clones in this sample may be carry-over from other donors' samples.

The chain employs TRBV2 and TRBJ2-5; 9 bases map to TRBD1. V dropped 4 bases and J dropped 5; count of bases not matched to a gene: 5. CDR1 and CDR2 from the germline V gene are SNHLY and FYNNEI. This CDR3 is built from 14 residues. The CDR3 DNA follows: TGTGCCAGCAGTGGTACAGGGGGCTTGGAGACCCAGTACTTC. Residues: CASSGTGGLETQYF.

The rearrangement uses TRBV4-3 and TRBJ2-7; the D gene is possibly TRBD2 (6 bases). V was shortened by 5 bases and J by 2 bases, with 13 bases between the two germline ends. Germline values: CDR1 LGHNA, CDR2 YSLEER. The CDR3 runs 14 residues. CDR3 nucleotides: TGCGCCAGCAGCTGGACACCGGGGGCCTACGAGCAGTACTTC. It is translated as CASSWTPGAYEQYF.

The V gene is TRBV10-3, the J gene TRBJ2-3; possibly TRBD1 or TRBD2 for D (6 bases each). The CDR3 is 16 amino acids. Deletions cut 4 bases from V and 4 bases from J, with 18 bases between. Germline-derived CDR1 and CDR2 are ENHRY and SYGVKD. CDR3 nucleotides: TGTGCCATCAGTGTACAACAGGGAGGTAGTGCAGATACGCAGTATTTT. Translated, it gives CAISVQQGGSADTQYF.

J is TRBJ2-7 and V is TRBV28, with D hard to call. Trimming pared 5 bases from V and 5 bases from J, leaving 16 bases between. CDR1 MDHEN and CDR2 SYDVKM come from the germline V gene. The CDR3 sequence is 14 residues long. The CDR3 spells CASSPNPSPDEQYF. The CDR3 DNA is TGTGCCAGCAGTCCGAACCCTTCTCCCGACGAGCAGTACTTC.

The chain couples TRBV7-9 to TRBJ2-7; D assignment may be TRBD1 or TRBD2 (6 bases each). CDR1 is SEHNR and CDR2 is FQNEAQ in the germline V gene (reference sequence). Trimming took 1 base from V and 4 from J, leaving 17 bases between them. This CDR3 has 16 residues. The CDR3 coding sequence is TGTGCCAGCAGCTTAGAAATATTAGGGGGGCCATACGAGCAGTACTTC. Its protein is CASSLEILGGPYEQYF.